This TCR beta chain was sequenced in a study of cytomegalovirus exposure and HLA in healthy donors. Study-wide points: TRBV6-2, TRBV6-3 and some other V segments were excluded as indistinguishable. Rare TCR sequences predominated, though certain public TCRs were found in many donors. Altogether, some 170 TCR beta chains were recorded as cytomegalovirus-associated. Relative to equally common others, HLA-associated TCR beta chains showed greater clonal expansion in a later analysis.

The PCR ran on 60 Vbeta and 13 Jbeta primers. Profiling relied on immunoSEQ multiplex PCR, and the TCRdb table lists in-frame clones only, not all of them. The sample has some 150,000 clones; roughly 70% are singletons. V was trimmed by 8 bases and J by 7 bases, leaving 18 bases between them. Germline V gives CDR1 SNHLY, CDR2 FYNNEI. The CDR3 totals 14 residues. In this sample, this clone turned up once. What it recognizes is unknown. The clonotype comes from a man aged 45-65 years in good health and CMV-seropositive. The chain carries TRBV2 and TRBJ1-5, with a possible D match to TRBD1 (6 bases). The specimen was PBMCs. The CDR3 is CASVFQEGGQPQHF. As DNA, the CDR3 is TGTGCCAGCGTCTTCCAGGAGGGGGGGCAGCCCCAGCATTTT.